This note documents a single T cell receptor beta chain sequence. As for time point: persistent/refractory GD, antithyroid drugs over 5 years with positive TRAb. PBMCs were the source of the RNA used for TCR sequencing. The sample comes from a study of regulatory T cells in long-lasting Graves disease. For TCR beta, libraries came from iRepertoire HTBI primers and Arm-PCR of CDR3 regions. TCRdb reprocessed the multiplex PCR reads with MiXCR, giving one entry per CDR3 protein. The sample includes fewer than 450,000 distinct CDR3 sequences, about 25% of them seen just once. This receptor was obtained from a female donor with Graves disease. This specimen consisted of peripheral blood mononuclear cells (PBMCs), obtained when the disease was refractory, from a patient treated with antithyroid drugs.

The CDR3 reads CASSQVFGNEQFF. CDR3 nucleotide sequence: TGCGCCAGCAGCCAAGTCTTTGGGAATGAGCAGTTCTTC. The chain has TRBV4-1 and TRBJ2-1; no reliable D call. Germline V gene data show CDR1 as MGHRA and CDR2 as YSYEKL. CDR3 size: 13 residues. Between the trimmed V and J ends, which lost 1 base and 7 bases, there was a span of 8 bases.